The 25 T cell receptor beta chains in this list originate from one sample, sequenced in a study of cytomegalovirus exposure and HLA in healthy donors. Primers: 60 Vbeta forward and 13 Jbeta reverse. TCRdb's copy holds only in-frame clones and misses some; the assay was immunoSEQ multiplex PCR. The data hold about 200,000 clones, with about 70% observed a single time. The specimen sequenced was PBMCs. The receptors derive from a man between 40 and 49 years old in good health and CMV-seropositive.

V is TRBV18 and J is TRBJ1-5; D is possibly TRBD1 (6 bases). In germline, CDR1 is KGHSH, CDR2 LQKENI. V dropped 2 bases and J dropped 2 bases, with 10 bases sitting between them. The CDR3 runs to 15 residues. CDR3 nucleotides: TGTGCCAGCTCACCAGACAGGAACGGCAATCAGCCCCAGCATTTT. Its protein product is CASSPDRNGNQPQHF.

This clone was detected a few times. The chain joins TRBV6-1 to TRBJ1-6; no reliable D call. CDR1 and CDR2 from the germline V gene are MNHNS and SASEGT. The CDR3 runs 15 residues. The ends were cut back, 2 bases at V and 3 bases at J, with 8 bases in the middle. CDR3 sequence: CASSELLVYNSPLHF. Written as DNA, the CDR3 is TGTGCCAGCAGTGAATTGTTAGTCTATAATTCACCCCTCCACTTT.

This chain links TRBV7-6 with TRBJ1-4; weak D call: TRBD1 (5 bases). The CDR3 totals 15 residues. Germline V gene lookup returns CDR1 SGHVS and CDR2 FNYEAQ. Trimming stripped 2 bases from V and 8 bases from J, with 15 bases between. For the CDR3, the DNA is TGTGCCAGCAGCTTAATACGGCAGGGTGGAGAAAAACTGTTTTTT. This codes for CASSLIRQGGEKLFF.

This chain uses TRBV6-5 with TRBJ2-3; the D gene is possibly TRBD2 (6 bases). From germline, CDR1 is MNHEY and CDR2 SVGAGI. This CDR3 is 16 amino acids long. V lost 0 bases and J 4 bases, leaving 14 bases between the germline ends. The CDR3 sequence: CASSYSPGRDSDTQYF. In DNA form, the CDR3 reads TGTGCCAGCAGTTACTCGCCCGGCCGGGACTCAGATACGCAGTATTTT.

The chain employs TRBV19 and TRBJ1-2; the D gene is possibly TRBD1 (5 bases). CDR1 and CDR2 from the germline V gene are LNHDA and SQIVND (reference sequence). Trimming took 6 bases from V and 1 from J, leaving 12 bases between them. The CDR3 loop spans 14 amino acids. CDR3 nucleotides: TGTGCCAGTAGCTTTACGGGACTTAACTATGGCTACACCTTC. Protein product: CASSFTGLNYGYTF. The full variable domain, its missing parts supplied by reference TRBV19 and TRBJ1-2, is DGGITQSPKYLFRKEGQNVTLSCEQNLNHDAMYWYRQDPGQGLRLIYYSQIVNDFQKGDIAEGYSVSREKKESFPLTVTSAQKNPTAFYLCASSFTGLNYGYTFGSGTRLTVV.

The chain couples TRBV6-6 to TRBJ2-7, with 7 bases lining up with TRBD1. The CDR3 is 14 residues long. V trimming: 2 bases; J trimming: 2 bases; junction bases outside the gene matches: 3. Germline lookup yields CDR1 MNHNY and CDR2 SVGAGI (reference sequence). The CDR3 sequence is CASSYETGTYEQYF. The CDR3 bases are TGTGCCAGCAGTTACGAGACAGGGACCTACGAGCAGTACTTC.

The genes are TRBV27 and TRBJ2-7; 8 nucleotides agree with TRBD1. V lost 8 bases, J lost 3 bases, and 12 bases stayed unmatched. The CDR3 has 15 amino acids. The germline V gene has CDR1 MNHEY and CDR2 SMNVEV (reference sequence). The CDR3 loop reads CASSPDQDRVYEQYF. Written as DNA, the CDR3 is TGTGCCAGCTCCCCTGACCAGGACAGGGTCTACGAGCAGTACTTC.

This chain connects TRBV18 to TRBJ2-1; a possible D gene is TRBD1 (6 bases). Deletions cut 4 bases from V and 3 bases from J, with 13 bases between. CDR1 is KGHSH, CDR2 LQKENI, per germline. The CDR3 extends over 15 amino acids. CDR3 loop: CASSRGLDNYNEQFF. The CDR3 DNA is TGTGCCAGCTCACGGGGGCTTGATAACTACAATGAGCAGTTCTTC. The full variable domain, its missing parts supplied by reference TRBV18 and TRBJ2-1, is NAGVMQNPRHLVRRRGQEARLRCSPMKGHSHVYWYRQLPEEGLKFMVYLQKENIIDESGMPKERFSAEFPKEGPSILRIQQVVRGDSAAYFCASSRGLDNYNEQFFGPGTRLTVL.

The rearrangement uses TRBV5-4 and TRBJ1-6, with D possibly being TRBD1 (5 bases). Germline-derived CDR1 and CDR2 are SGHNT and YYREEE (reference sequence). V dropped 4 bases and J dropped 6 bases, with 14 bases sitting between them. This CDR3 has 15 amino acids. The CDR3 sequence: CASSRDRDINSPLHF. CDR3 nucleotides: TGTGCCAGCAGCCGCGACAGAGATATTAATTCACCCCTCCACTTT.

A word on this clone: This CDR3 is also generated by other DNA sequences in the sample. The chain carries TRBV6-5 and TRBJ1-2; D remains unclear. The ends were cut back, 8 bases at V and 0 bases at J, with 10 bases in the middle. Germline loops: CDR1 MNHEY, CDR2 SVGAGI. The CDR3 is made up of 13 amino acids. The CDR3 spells CASSPGPNYGYTF. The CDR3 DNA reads TGTGCCAGCTCCCCGGGTCCTAACTATGGCTACACCTTC.

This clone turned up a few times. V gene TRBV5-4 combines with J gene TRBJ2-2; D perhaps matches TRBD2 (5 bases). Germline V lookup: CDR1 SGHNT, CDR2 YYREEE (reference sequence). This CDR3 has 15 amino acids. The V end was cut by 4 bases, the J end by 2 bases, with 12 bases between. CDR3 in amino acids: CASSLSGLNTGELFF. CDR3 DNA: TGTGCCAGCAGCCTAAGCGGATTAAACACCGGGGAGCTGTTTTTT.

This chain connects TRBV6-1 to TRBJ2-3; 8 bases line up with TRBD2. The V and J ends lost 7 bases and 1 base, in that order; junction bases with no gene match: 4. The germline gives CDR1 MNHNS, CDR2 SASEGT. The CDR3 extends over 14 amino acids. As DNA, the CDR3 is TGTGCCAGCAACGGGGGGGGCCGCACAGATACGCAGTATTTT. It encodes CASNGGGRTDTQYF.

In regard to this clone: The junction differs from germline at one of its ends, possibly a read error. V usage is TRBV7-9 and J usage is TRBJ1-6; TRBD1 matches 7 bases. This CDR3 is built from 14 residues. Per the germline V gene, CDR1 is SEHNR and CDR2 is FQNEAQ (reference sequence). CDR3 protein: CSSSSGGYNSPLHF. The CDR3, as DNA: TGTTCCAGCAGCTCAGGGGGCTATAATTCACCCCTCCACTTT.

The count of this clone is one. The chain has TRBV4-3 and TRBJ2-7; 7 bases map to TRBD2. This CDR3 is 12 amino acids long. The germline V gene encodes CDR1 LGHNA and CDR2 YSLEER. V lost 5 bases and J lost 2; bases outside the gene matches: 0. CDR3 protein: CASSGGAYEQYF. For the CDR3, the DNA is TGCGCCAGCAGCGGGGGGGCCTACGAGCAGTACTTC.

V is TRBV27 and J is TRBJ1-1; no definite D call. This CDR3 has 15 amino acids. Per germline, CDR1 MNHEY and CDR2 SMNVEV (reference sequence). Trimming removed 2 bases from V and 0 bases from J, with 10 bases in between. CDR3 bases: TGTGCCAGCAGTTTACAGAGGTCTATGAACACTGAAGCTTTCTTT. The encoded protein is CASSLQRSMNTEAFF.

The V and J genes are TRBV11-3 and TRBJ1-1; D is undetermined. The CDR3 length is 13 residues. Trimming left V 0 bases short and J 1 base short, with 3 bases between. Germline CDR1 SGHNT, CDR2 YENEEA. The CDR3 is CASSLEQNTEAFF. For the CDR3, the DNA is TGTGCCAGCAGCTTAGAACAGAACACTGAAGCTTTCTTT.

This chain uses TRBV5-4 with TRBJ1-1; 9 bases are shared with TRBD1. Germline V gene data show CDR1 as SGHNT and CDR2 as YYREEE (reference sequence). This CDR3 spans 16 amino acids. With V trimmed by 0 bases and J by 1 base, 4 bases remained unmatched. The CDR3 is CASSLGNRGPNTEAFF. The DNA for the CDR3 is TGTGCCAGCAGCTTGGGAAACAGGGGGCCGAACACTGAAGCTTTCTTT. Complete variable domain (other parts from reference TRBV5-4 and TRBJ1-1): ETGVTQSPTHLIKTRGQQVTLRCSSQSGHNTVSWYQQALGQGPQFIFQYYREEENGRGNFPPRFSGLQFPNYSSELNVNALELDDSALYLCASSLGNRGPNTEAFFGQGTRLTVV.

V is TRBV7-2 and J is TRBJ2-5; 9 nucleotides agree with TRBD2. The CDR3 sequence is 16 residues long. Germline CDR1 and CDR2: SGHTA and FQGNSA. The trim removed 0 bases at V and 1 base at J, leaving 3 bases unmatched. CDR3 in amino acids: CASSLAARGGQETQYF. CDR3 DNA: TGTGCCAGCAGCTTAGCGGCGCGGGGGGGCCAAGAGACCCAGTACTTC.

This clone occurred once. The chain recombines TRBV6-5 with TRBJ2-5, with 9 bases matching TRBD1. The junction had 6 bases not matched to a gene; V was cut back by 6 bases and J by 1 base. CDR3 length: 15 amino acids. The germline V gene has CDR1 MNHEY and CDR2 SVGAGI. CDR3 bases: TGTGCCAGCAGACACGGACAGGGGACCCAAGAGACCCAGTACTTC. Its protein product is CASRHGQGTQETQYF.

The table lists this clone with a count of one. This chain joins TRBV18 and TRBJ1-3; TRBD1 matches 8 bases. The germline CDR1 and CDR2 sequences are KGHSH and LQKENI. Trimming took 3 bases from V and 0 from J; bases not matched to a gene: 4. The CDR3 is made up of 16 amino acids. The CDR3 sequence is CASSPGDRSSGNTIYF. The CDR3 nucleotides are TGTGCCAGCTCACCTGGGGACAGGAGCTCTGGAAACACCATATATTTT.

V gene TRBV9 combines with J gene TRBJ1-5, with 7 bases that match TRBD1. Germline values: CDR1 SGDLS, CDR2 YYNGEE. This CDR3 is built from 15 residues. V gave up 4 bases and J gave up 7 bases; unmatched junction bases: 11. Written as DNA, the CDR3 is TGTGCCAGCAGCTATTCCGACAGGGTAGACCAGCCCCAGCATTTT. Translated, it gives CASSYSDRVDQPQHF.

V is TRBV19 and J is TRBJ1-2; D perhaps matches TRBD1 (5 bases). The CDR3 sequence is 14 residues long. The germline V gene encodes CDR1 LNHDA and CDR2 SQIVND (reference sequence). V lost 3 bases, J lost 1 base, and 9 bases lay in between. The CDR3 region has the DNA TGTGCCAGTAGTATGAGGCAGGGTAACTATGGCTACACCTTC. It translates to CASSMRQGNYGYTF.

This CDR3 is CASSQINGPTDTQYF. The CDR3 DNA reads as TGTGCCAGCAGCCAAATTAACGGTCCTACAGATACGCAGTATTTT. The chain uses TRBV4-2 and TRBJ2-3; D gene unclear. Trimming removed 2 bases from V and 3 bases from J, with 12 bases in between. In germline, CDR1 is LGHNA, CDR2 YNFKEQ. This CDR3 contains 15 residues.

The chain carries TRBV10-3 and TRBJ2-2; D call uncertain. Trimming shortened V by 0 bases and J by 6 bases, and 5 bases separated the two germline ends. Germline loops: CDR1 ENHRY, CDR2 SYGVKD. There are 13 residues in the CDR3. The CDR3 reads CAISESRSGELFF. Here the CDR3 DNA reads TGTGCCATCAGTGAGTCGAGATCCGGGGAGCTGTTTTTT.

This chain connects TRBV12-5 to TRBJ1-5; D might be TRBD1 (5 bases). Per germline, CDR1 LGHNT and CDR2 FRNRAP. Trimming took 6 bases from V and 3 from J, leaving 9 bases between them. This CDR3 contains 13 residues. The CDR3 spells CASGSGYNQPQHF. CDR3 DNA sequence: TGTGCTAGTGGCTCAGGGTACAATCAGCCCCAGCATTTT.